Given below is one T cell receptor beta chain in context. Its antigen remains unknown. These data belong to a study of blood T cell dynamics during melanoma immunotherapy. The time point denotes: pre-treatment baseline. The V segment lost 1 base and the J segment 0 bases; nucleotides outside the gene matches: 2. The CDR3 runs 15 residues. CDR1 SGHTA and CDR2 FQGNSA come from the germline V gene. Study-level findings and limits: Disease-control patients' PBMC repertoires became either more clonal or more diverse at W3.

The method was immunoSEQ multiplex PCR; TCRdb's version includes in-frame clones alone and lacks a portion of them. The data contain 10,000 to 15,000 clones, 70% to 90% of them singletons. The clonotype originates from a human donor with melanoma. This sample comprised blood, obtained from a patient treated with checkpoint blockade. The rearrangement joins TRBV7-2 to TRBJ2-7; 8 nucleotides agree with TRBD2. The CDR3: CASSLVSGSSYEQYF. CDR3 DNA: TGTGCCAGCAGCTTAGTGAGCGGGAGCTCCTACGAGCAGTACTTC.